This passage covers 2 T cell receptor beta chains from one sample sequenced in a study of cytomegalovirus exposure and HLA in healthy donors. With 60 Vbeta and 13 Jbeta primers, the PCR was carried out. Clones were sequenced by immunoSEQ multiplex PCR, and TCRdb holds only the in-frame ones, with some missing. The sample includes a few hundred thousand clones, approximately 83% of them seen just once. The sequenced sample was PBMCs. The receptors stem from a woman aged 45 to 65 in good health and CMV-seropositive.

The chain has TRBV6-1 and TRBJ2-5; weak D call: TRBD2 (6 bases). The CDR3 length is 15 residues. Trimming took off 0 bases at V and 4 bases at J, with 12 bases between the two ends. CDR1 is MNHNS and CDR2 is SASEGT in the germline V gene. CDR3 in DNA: TGTGCCAGCAGTGAAGCGCTTCTGACTAGAGAGACCCAGTACTTC. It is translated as CASSEALLTRETQYF.

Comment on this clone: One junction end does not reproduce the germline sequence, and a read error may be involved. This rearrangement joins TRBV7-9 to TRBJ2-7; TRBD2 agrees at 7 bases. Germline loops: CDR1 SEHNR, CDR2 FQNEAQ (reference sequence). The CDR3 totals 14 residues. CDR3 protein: CASSLVGGENEQYF. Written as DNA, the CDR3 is TGTGCCAGCAGTTTAGTGGGAGGGGAAAACGAGCAGTACTTC. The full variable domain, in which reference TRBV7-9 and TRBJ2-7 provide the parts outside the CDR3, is DTGVSQNPRHKITKRGQNVTFRCDPISEHNRLYWYRQTLGQGPEFLTYFQNEAQLEKSRLLSDRFSAERPKGSFSTLEIQRTEQGDSAMYLCASSLVGGENEQYFGPGTRLTVT.